This TCR beta chain was sequenced for a study of blood T cell repertoires in COVID-19 (dated by TCRdb to the early 2020s). Concerning the study at large: Collaborator samples came from the United States, Italy and Spain and covered acute and convalescent phases of COVID-19. The prospective study material was composed of cDNA or gDNA derived from T cells, B-cell-depleted T cells, or PBMCs. Deeply sampled blood TCRbeta repertoires from subjects exposed to, actively infected with, or recovered from COVID-19 were included in the dataset. The repertoires were made available in a free public database intended to serve as a resource for research on the immune response to SARS-CoV-2. Samples were obtained from the ongoing ImmuneRACE study (first 160 participants) and from some 1,200 subjects provided by 6 global collaborators. Sample metadata almost always included a de-identified subject ID, COVID-19 status, age in years and sex. Where available, HLA class I and class II types were taken from metadata supplied by the sample provider and were not determined by assay-based typing.

TCRbeta CDR3 regions were amplified from genomic DNA using the immunoSEQ Assay, a bias-controlled multiplex PCR. The authors' analysis ran thus. Nucleated cell counts per sample were estimated from amplification of reference gene primers within the assay. To quantify the absolute abundance of each unique TCRbeta CDR3 rearrangement, sequence reads were collapsed and filtered. For each sample, productive Simpson clonality was calculated as the square root of Simpson's diversity index over productive rearrangements. TCRdb retrieved this table from immuneACCESS and kept in-frame rearrangements only. Not all clones are present; in checked studies, unresolved V genes account for under half, and no reason is known for the remainder. The DNA was the basis for D and trimming; V, J and clone size are from that table. The sample table holds approximately 200,000 clones, of which more than 80% were seen once. Of the sample, roughly 2.5% is held by the ten largest clones.

What the work shows at the level of the full study, not this receptor alone: The amount of clinical and demographic metadata varied by source and participant and was provided uncurated.

One collaborating source in Seattle enrolled patients during active infection and followed them longitudinally through the course of disease. Collaborating institutions collected whole blood in K2EDTA tubes following their own protocols. For TCRbeta analysis, collaborators shipped samples as frozen whole blood, isolated PBMCs, or DNA extracted from either of those sample types. From a lookup of the germline V gene, CDR1 and CDR2 are KGHSH and LQKENI. The junction shows trimming of 3 bases on V and 2 bases on J, plus 10 bases between the germline ends. From the cysteine up to the phenylalanine, the CDR3 has a length of 14 residues. Of all the DNA, just the CDR3 is kept, 42 bases in frame from base 1. As for this clone: Its antigen target is currently unknown. Base-call qualities are not available, and no considerably larger clone is one nucleotide away.

The sequence was collected from a man aged 30 to 45 with COVID-19, enrolled during active disease. The sequence is built from TRBV18 and TRBJ1-2, and TRBD1 may be the D gene, going by 6 matching bases. The specimen was peripheral blood. For the CDR3, the sequence is CASSPNQGNYGYTF. The DNA sequence is given as TGTGCCAGCTCACCGAATCAGGGGAACTATGGCTACACCTTC.